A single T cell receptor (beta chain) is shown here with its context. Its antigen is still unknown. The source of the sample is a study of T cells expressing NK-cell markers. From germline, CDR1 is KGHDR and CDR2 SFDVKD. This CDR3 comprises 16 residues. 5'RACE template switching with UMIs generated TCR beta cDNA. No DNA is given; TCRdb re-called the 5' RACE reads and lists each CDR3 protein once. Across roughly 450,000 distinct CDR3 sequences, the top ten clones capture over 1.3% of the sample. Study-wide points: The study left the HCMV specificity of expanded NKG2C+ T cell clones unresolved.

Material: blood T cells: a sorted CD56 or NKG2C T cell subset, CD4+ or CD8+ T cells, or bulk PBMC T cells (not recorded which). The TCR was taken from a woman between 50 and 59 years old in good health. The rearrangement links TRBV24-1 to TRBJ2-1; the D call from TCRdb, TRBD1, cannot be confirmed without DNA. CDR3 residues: CATSGGGGGQGNEQFF.